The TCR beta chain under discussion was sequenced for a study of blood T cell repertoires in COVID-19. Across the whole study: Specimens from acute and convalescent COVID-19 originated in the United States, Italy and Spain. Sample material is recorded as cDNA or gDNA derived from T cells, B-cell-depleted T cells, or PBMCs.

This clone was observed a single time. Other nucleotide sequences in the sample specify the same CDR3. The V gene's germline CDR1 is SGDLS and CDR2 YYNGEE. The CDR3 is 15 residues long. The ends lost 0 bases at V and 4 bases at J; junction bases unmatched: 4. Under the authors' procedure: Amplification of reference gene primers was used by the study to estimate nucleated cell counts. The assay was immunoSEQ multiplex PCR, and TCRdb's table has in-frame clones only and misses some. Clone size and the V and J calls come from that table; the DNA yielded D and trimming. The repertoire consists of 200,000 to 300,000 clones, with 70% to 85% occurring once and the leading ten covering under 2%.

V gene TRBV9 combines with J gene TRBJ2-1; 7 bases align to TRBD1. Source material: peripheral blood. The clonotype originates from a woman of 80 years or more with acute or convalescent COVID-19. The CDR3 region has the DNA TGTGCCAGCAGCGTAGCAGGGGACAGTTACAATGAGCAGTTCTTC. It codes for CASSVAGDSYNEQFF.